The entry below describes one TCR beta chain. Only in-frame clones appear in the TCRdb table, and some are missing; sequencing was by immunoSEQ multiplex PCR. Among 70,000 to 100,000 clones listed, 85% to 90% were seen once. The source of the sample is a study of control samples from healthy donors and cancer patients. CDR3 length: 15 residues. Germline values: CDR1 KGHSH, CDR2 LQKENI. V shed 0 bases and J shed 1 base, with 10 bases lying between them. The sequence derives from a woman aged 55 to 70 in good health. The chain has TRBV18 and TRBJ2-7; D remains ambiguous. Sequencing used blood. The CDR3 region has the DNA TGTGCCAGCTCACCACCGGCTGCGGCGTCCTACGAGCAGTACTTC. It specifies CASSPPAAASYEQYF. The full variable domain, with the rest looked up from reference TRBV18 and TRBJ2-7, is NAGVMQNPRHLVRRRGQEARLRCSPMKGHSHVYWYRQLPEEGLKFMVYLQKENIIDESGMPKERFSAEFPKEGPSILRIQQVVRGDSAAYFCASSPPAAASYEQYFGPGTRLTVT.